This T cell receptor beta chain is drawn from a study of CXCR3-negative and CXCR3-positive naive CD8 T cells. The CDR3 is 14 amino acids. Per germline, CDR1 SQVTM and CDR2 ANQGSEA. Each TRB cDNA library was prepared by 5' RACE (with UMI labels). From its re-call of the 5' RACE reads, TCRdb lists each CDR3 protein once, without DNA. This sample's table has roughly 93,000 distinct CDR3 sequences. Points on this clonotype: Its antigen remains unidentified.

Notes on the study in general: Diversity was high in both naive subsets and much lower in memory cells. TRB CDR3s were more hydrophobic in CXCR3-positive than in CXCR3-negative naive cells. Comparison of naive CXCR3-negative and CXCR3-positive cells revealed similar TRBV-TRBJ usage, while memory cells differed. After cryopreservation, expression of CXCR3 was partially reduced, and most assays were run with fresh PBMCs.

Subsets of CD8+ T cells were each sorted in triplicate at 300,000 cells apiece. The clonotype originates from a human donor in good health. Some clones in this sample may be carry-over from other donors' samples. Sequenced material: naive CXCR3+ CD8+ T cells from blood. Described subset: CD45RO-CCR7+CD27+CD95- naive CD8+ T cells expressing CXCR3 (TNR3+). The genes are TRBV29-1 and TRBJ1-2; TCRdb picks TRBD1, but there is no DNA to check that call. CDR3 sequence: CSGQDRETNYGYTF. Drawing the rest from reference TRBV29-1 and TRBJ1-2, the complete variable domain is SAVISQKPSRDICQRGTSLTIQCQVDSQVTMMFWYRQQPGQSLTLIATANQGSEATYESGFVIDKFPISRPNLTFSTLTVSNMSPEDSSIYLCSGQDRETNYGYTFGSGTRLTVV.